This TCR beta chain appears in the sequencing data of a study of cytomegalovirus exposure and HLA in healthy donors. PCR amplification relied on 60 Vbeta primers (plus 13 Jbeta primers). Libraries were prepared by immunoSEQ multiplex PCR; TCRdb keeps only in-frame clonotypes and omits some of them. The table records just over 60,000 clones, about 90% of them present only once. There are 19 residues in the CDR3. With 4 bases removed from V and 1 base from J, the gap between germline ends came to 23 bases. Germline V gene sequence: CDR1 SGHNT, CDR2 YYREEE (reference sequence). Sequences were obtained from PBMCs. The chain couples TRBV5-4 to TRBJ2-2, with D perhaps matching TRBD1 (8 bases). The sequence was obtained from a man aged 18 to 30 in good health and CMV-seronegative. The CDR3 nucleotides read TGTGCCAGCAGCCCATTCTGGGTCGGGGGGACAGGGAACACCGGGGAGCTGTTTTTT. Its translation: CASSPFWVGGTGNTGELFF.